This T cell receptor (beta chain) is from a study of T cell repertoires in cytomegalovirus infection. Study summary: Evidence of both CMV infection and a matching HLA type came from public TCR beta signatures.

Notes on this clonotype: What it binds is not known.

The length of the CDR3 is 13 residues. CDR1 is DFQATT, CDR2 SNEGSKA, per germline (reference sequence). With 1 base removed from V and 2 bases from J, the gap between germline ends came to 7 bases. Study-level points and caveats: Identification of carriers of CMV plus the relevant HLA was achieved through cumulative public TCR beta family frequency. The response measured ex vivo was dominated by TCR beta clonotypes (HLA-C-restricted and CMV-specific).

In TCRdb, the reads were re-called with MiXCR into one record per CDR3 protein. The sample includes approximately 500,000 distinct CDR3 sequences, about 25% of them seen just once. The clonotype was recovered from a human donor in good health (CMV status not recorded). Some clones in this sample may be carry-over from other donors' samples. This chain links TRBV20-1 with TRBJ2-3; D gene uncertain. Sequencing used PBMCs. The CDR3 DNA reads as TGCAGTGCTAGAGTCGCGGTCACAGATACGCAGTATTTT. It translates to CSARVAVTDTQYF.